The clone carrying this TCR beta chain has ten or more counts. Its antigen is not identified. The data stem from a study of identical twins. Overall study findings and caveats: Memory repertoires lacked the insertion deficit that abundant cord blood beta clonotypes showed. Modelling approaches yielded underestimates of out-of-frame TCR alpha sharing between monozygotic twins.

The CDR3 covers 11 residues. Germline-derived CDR1 and CDR2 are SEHNR and FQNEAQ (reference sequence). The V end was cut by 3 bases, the J end by 8 bases, with 4 bases between. With template switching, a universal primer site was added, and the cDNA carried unique molecular identifiers. Using its own MiXCR run on the 5' RACE reads, TCRdb lists one record per CDR3 protein. The data show hundreds of thousands of distinct CDR3 sequences, with 8.5% to 9% seen just once and around 0.98% held by the top ten. The same specimen was also included in a second study, on yellow fever vaccine responses in identical twins. That study reports: Reportedly, twins' vaccine T cell responses looked partly convergent and partly personalized.

The sequence came from a woman aged 18-29 years in good health. The chain employs TRBV7-9 and TRBJ1-4; D gene ambiguous. Sample: PBMCs. CDR3 nucleotides: TGTGCCAGCAGCTTTGGGGAAAAACTGTTTTTT. Its translation is CASSFGEKLFF. The whole variable domain, filled in from reference TRBV7-9 and TRBJ1-4, reads DTGVSQNPRHKITKRGQNVTFRCDPISEHNRLYWYRQTLGQGPEFLTYFQNEAQLEKSRLLSDRFSAERPKGSFSTLEIQRTEQGDSAMYLCASSFGEKLFFGSGTQLSVL.